This passage covers 11 T cell receptor beta chains from one sample sequenced in a study of blood T cell repertoires in COVID-19 (dated by TCRdb to the early 2020s). The library was produced with the immunoSEQ multiplex PCR assay. TCRdb stores this immuneACCESS table with in-frame sequences only. Part of the clones is absent; in the studies checked, under half of the shortfall reflects unresolved V genes, and no reason is known for the rest. Across this sample there are about 280,000 clones, with roughly 91% seen only once. About 4.6% of the sample comes from the top ten. The sequenced sample consisted of peripheral blood. The receptors here all came from a man aged 35-49 years with acute or convalescent COVID-19.

The V and J genes are TRBV4-1 and TRBJ1-5, with 9 positions matching TRBD1. The CDR3 consists of 17 residues. J gave up 4 bases and V 2 bases, and 9 bases lay outside the gene matches. Germline assignment: CDR1 MGHRA and CDR2 YSYEKL. As DNA, the CDR3 is TGCGCCAGCAGCCAATTCCTACAGGGGGCGGTGAATCAGCCCCAGCATTTT. Amino acid sequence: CASSQFLQGAVNQPQHF.

The chain has TRBV5-4 and TRBJ2-7; TRBD2 matches at 8 bases. With 4 bases clipped from V and 2 bases from J, the junction kept 8 bases outside the gene matches. Germline CDR1 and CDR2: SGHNT and YYREEE (reference sequence). The CDR3 runs to 15 residues. The CDR3 nucleotides read TGTGCCAGCAGCCCAGACCAGCGGGGGCCCTACGAGCAGTACTTC. It is translated as CASSPDQRGPYEQYF.

The chain carries TRBV19 and TRBJ2-7; TRBD1 might be the D (6 bases). CDR3 length equals 15 residues. Germline CDR1 LNHDA, CDR2 SQIVND (reference sequence). Trimming stripped 3 bases from V and 3 bases from J, with 15 bases between. The CDR3 spells CASSMIKTGSYEQYF. The DNA of the CDR3 is TGTGCCAGTAGTATGATTAAGACAGGAAGCTACGAGCAGTACTTC.

The rearrangement joins TRBV20-1 to TRBJ2-1; D possibly corresponds to TRBD2 (5 bases). This CDR3 is 11 amino acids long. The V gene's germline CDR1 is DFQATT and CDR2 SNEGSKA (reference sequence). V was shortened by 8 bases and J by 10 bases, with 15 bases between the two germline ends. In DNA, the CDR3 is TGCAGTCCCGGTGGGAGTGAAGAGCAGTTCTTC. This encodes CSPGGSEEQFF.

The genes are TRBV28 and TRBJ1-1; D unresolved. The CDR3 covers 13 residues. CDR1 is MDHEN, CDR2 SYDVKM, per germline. V shed 7 bases and J shed 1 base, with 10 bases lying between them. CDR3 sequence: CASNSGGNTEAFF. The CDR3 coding sequence is TGTGCCAGCAACTCTGGAGGGAACACTGAAGCTTTCTTT.

CDR3 sequence reads: CASSLYGTRGTDTQYF. CDR3 DNA sequence: TGTGCCAGCAGTTTGTACGGGACTAGGGGAACAGATACGCAGTATTTT. This chain connects TRBV4-2 to TRBJ2-3; 8 bases match TRBD2. The V and J ends lost 6 bases and 3 bases, in that order; junction bases with no gene match: 11. The length of the CDR3 is 16 residues. Germline assignment: CDR1 LGHNA and CDR2 YNFKEQ.

This sequence joins TRBV5-4 and TRBJ2-7; D gene uncertain. Germline lookup yields CDR1 SGHNT and CDR2 YYREEE (reference sequence). The CDR3 runs to 11 residues. V was clipped by 0 bases and J by 6 bases, with 4 bases between them. The CDR3 protein is CASSLGGEQYF. CDR3 coding DNA: TGTGCCAGCAGCTTGGGAGGCGAGCAGTACTTC.

The V gene is TRBV5-1, the J gene TRBJ2-1; 16 bases match TRBD2. With 4 bases clipped from V and 4 bases from J, the junction kept 5 bases outside the gene matches. From germline, CDR1 is SGHRS and CDR2 YFSETQ. The CDR3 loop spans 17 amino acids. The CDR3 DNA reads TGCGCCAGCAGCCCAGGGACTAGCGGGGGGGCTTACAATGAGCAGTTCTTC. Its translation is CASSPGTSGGAYNEQFF.

This clone has just one count. The chain links TRBV14 to TRBJ2-3; maybe TRBD1 (5 bases). This CDR3 is 16 amino acids long. Germline loops: CDR1 SGHDN, CDR2 FVKESK. Between the trimmed V and J ends, which lost 1 base and 6 bases, there was a span of 17 bases. The CDR3 region has the DNA TGTGCCAGCAGCCAAGTACGGGTTTCATCAGGGGATACGCAGTATTTT. Its protein product is CASSQVRVSSGDTQYF.

The rearrangement uses TRBV2 and TRBJ2-1; 7 nucleotides match TRBD1. CDR1 and CDR2 from the germline V gene are SNHLY and FYNNEI. Unmatched junction bases numbered 4, after V lost 6 bases and J lost 5 bases. The length of the CDR3 is 13 residues. CDR3 protein: CASRRDSNNEQFF. The CDR3 region has the DNA TGTGCCAGCAGAAGGGACAGTAACAATGAGCAGTTCTTC.

The chain carries TRBV11-3 and TRBJ2-3, with D maybe TRBD1 (5 bases). Deletions cut 4 bases from V and 3 bases from J, with 8 bases between. The CDR3 totals 13 residues. From germline, CDR1 is SGHNT and CDR2 YENEEA. CDR3 sequence: CASSWGRTDTQYF. The DNA of the CDR3 is TGTGCCAGCAGCTGGGGCCGAACAGATACGCAGTATTTT.